This entry describes one T cell receptor beta chain. What it recognizes is unknown. This specimen comes from a study of T cells after yellow fever vaccination. Study-wide points: From the bulk population, abundant clonotypes could contaminate and appear within FACS-sorted repertoires. Post-booster repertoires contained most primary-vaccination clones again (approximately 95% CD4, 85% to 90% CD8).

The CDR3 contains 13 residues. Trimming left V 8 bases short and J 0 bases short, with 10 bases between. The germline V gene encodes CDR1 ENHRY and CDR2 SYGVKD. They built TCR cDNA with 5'RACE template switching, a step that put in a universal primer site and UMIs. TCRdb ran MiXCR on the 5' RACE reads and lists one entry per CDR3 protein. The sample holds some 300,000 distinct CDR3 sequences, around 10% seen once. The specimen was CD4+ T cells sorted from PBMCs, collected 45 days after the yellow fever booster vaccination. The gene calls are TRBV10-3 and TRBJ1-1; D call uncertain. The clonotype originates from a man aged 18-30 years who received the YFV17D yellow fever vaccine. CDR3 region: CAIAGYLNTEAFF. The CDR3 coding sequence is TGTGCCATCGCGGGTTACTTGAACACTGAAGCTTTCTTT.